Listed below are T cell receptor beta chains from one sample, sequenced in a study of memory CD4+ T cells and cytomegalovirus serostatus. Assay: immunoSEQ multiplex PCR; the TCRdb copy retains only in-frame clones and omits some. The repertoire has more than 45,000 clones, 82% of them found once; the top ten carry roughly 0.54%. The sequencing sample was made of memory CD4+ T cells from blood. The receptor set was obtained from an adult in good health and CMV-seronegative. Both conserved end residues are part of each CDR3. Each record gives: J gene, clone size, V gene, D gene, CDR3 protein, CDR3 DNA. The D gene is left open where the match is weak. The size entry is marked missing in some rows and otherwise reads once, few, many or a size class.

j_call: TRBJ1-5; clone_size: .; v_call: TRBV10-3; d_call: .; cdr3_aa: CAISASQGEDQPQHF; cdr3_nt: TGTGCCATCAGTGCCTCACAGGGAGAGGATCAGCCCCAGCATTTT
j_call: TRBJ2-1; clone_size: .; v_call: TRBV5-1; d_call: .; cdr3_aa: CASSLGGYNEQFF; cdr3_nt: TGCGCCAGCAGCTTGGGGGGGTACAATGAGCAGTTCTTC
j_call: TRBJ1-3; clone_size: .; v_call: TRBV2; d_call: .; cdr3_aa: CASNPEGAGNTIYF; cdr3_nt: TGTGCCAGCAATCCGGAGGGGGCTGGAAACACCATATATTTT
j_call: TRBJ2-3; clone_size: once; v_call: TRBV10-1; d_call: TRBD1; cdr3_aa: CASSSPGQGNTDTQYF; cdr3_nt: TGCGCCAGCAGTTCGCCGGGACAGGGTAACACAGATACGCAGTATTTT
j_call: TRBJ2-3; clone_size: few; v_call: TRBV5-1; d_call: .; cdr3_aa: CASREGHSTDTQYF; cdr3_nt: TGCGCCAGCAGGGAGGGGCATAGCACAGATACGCAGTATTTT
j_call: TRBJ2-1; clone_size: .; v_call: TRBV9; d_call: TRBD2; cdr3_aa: CASSERGSSGGAGEQFF; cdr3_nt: TGTGCCAGCAGCGAGAGAGGATCTAGCGGGGGGGCCGGTGAGCAGTTCTTC
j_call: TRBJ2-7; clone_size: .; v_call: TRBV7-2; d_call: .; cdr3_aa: CASSPSPHEQYF; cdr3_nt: TGTGCCAGCAGCCCATCCCCCCACGAGCAGTACTTC
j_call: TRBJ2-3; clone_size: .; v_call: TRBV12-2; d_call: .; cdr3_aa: CASRSVDSGGPPDTQYF; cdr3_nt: TGTGCAAGTCGCTCCGTGGATAGCGGGGGTCCTCCAGATACGCAGTATTTT
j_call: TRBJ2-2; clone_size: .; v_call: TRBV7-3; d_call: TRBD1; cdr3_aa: CASSLTTGGWNTGELFF; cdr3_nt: TGTGCCAGCAGCTTAACCACAGGGGGGTGGAACACCGGGGAGCTGTTTTTT
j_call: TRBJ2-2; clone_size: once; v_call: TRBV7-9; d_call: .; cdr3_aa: CASSTNFGGTGELFF; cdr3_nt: TGTGCCAGCAGCACCAACTTTGGGGGCACCGGGGAGCTGTTTTTT
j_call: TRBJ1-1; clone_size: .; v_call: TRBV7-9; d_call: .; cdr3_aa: CASSLAGLTEAFF; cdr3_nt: TGTGCCAGCAGCTTAGCAGGGTTGACTGAAGCTTTCTTT
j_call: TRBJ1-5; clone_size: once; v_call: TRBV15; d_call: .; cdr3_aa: CATSREGQNYQPQHF; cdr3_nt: TGTGCCACCAGCAGAGAAGGACAGAATTATCAGCCCCAGCATTTT
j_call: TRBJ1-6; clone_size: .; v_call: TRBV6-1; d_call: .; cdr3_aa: CASKRNNSPLHF; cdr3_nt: TGTGCCAGCAAAAGGAATAATTCACCCCTCCACTTT
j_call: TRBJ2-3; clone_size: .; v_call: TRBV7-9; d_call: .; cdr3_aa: CASSLGGVVPDTQYF; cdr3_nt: TGTGCCAGCAGCTTAGGGGGGGTCGTCCCAGATACGCAGTATTTT
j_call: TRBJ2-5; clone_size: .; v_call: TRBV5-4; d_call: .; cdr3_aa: CASSASLTSRETQYF; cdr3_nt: TGTGCCAGCAGCGCCTCCTTAACTAGTCGAGAGACCCAGTACTTC
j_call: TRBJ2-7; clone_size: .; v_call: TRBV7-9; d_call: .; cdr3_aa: CASSSDSWGEQYF; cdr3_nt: TGTGCCAGCAGCTCGGACTCATGGGGCGAGCAGTACTTC
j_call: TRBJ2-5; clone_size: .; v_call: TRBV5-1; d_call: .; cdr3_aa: CASSLDGGGFQETQYF; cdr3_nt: TGCGCCAGCAGCTTGGATGGGGGGGGCTTCCAAGAGACCCAGTACTTC
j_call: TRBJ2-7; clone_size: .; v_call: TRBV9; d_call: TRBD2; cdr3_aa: CASNPTRLAENYEQYF; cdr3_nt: TGTGCCAGCAACCCAACCCGACTAGCGGAGAACTACGAGCAGTACTTC
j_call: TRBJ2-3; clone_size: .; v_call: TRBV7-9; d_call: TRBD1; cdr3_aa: CASSLGQGRTDTQYF; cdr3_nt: TGTGCCAGCAGCTTAGGACAGGGGCGAACAGATACGCAGTATTTT
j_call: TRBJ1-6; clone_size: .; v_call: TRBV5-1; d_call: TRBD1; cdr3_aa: CASRFNTGEASPLHF; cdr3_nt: TGCGCCAGCCGCTTCAATACAGGGGAGGCTTCACCCCTCCACTTT
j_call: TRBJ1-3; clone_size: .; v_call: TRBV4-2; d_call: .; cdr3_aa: CASRLGQDSGNTIYF; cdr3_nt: TGTGCCAGTAGACTAGGACAAGACTCTGGAAACACCATATATTTT
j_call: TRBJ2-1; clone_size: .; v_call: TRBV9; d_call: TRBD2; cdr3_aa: CASASEVLAGGLSNEQFF; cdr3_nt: TGTGCCAGTGCAAGCGAGGTACTAGCGGGGGGGCTATCCAATGAGCAGTTCTTC
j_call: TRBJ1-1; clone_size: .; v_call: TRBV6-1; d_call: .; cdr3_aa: CASSVTGMGYTEAFF; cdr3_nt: TGTGCCAGCAGTGTTACAGGGATGGGTTACACTGAAGCTTTCTTT
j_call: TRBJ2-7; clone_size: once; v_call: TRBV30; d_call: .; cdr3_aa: CAWSYEQYF; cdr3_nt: TGTGCCTGGAGCTACGAGCAGTACTTC
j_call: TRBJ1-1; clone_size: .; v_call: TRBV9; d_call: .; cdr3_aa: CASSEVGPNVAFF; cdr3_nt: TGTGCCAGCAGCGAGGTAGGCCCGAATGTTGCTTTCTTT
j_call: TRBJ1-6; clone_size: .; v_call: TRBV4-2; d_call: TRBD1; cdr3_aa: CASSKGQGNSPLHF; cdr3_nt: TGTGCCAGCAGCAAGGGACAGGGGAATTCACCCCTCCACTTT
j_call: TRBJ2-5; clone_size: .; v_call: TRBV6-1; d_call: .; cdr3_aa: CASSEGSAVETQYF; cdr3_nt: TGTGCCAGCAGTGAAGGGAGTGCGGTCGAGACCCAGTACTTC